This TCR beta chain appears in the sequencing data of a study of shared clonotypes between healthy human individuals (dated by TCRdb to about 2020). Background for the entire study: The cohort included a few men and a couple of women between 18 and 49 years of age. To estimate repertoire size and how much clonotypes are shared between individuals, the study performed deep sequencing of blood TCR repertoires from a few healthy adults. For each donor, CD4 naive and CD4 memory were each given three plates, CD8 naive was given two plates, and CD8 memory was given one plate. Between about 0.9 and 10 billion PBMCs per donor were obtained by leukapheresis. Libraries were prepared and TCR repertoires were sequenced by different laboratories using diverse techniques, in order to increase sequencing depth and limit assay-specific biases. The paper's findings and limits, for the study overall: Based on pairwise subsampling, the degree of clonotype sharing among donors was expected to be affected by sequencing depth. Sampling was limited to blood, and TCR repertoires in tissue likely differ from TCR repertoires in blood. The genetic and exposure-history diversity represented was limited by the small number of donors. Even with the large sequencing depth, rarefaction of the sorted-subset datasets indicated that sequencing was incomplete. Sharing across four donors was observed for approximately 5% of naive CD4, over 3% of naive CD8, 2% to 2.5% of memory CD4, and about 0.38% of memory CD8 clonotypes. Compared with non-shared clonotypes, the clonotypes found in all four sorted-subset donors had higher generation probabilities. Naive subsets generally had larger estimated clonotype richness than memory subsets did.

Details on this clone: Its specific antigen is unknown. No quality values exist for individual bases; no much larger clone is one base distant.

From the cysteine through the phenylalanine, the CDR3 covers 18 amino acids. The only DNA kept is the CDR3, 54 bases in frame from the first base. The germline V gene encodes CDR1 SGDLS and CDR2 YYNGEE. Trimming takes 3 bases from V and 8 bases from J, and the germline ends sit 27 bases apart. TCR CDR3 regions were amplified from genomic DNA by multiplex PCR using the deep immunoSEQ assay. Genomic DNA extracted from each cell subset was distributed evenly over all wells of several immunoSEQ 96-well plates, and each plate served as one replicate. For sorted subsets, each replicate PCR was loaded with 200 ng genomic DNA, equivalent to about 30,000 T cell genomes. The purified libraries were quantified using a Qubit 3.0 fluorometer, sized with a Bioanalyzer 2100, and then quantified again using the KAPA Library Quantification kit. Each immunoSEQ 96-well plate was sequenced on its own single-read 150-cycle Illumina NextSeq 550 flow cell. Under the source paper's analysis protocol: Because the immunoSEQ output held only junctional sequences and lacked quality scores, the filtering could not match the filtering applied to full-length reads. Sequences were annotated with PyIR, a Python wrapper for IgBLAST v1.9, using IMGT germline references to assign V/J genes and CDR3. Any read was removed if the V/J assignment was weak (E-value above 1e-6), the CDR3 was missing, or the read contained stop codons, out-of-frame junctions, or ambiguous translated residues. V3J clonotypes were defined as sequences sharing an identical inferred V gene, J gene, and CDR3 amino acid sequence. The percentage overlap between two repertoires was calculated by dividing the number of shared unique clonotypes by the size of the smaller repertoire. RTK rarefaction, the Chao1 estimator, and Recon v2.1 estimates of unobserved clonotypes were used to assess repertoire richness. Generation probabilities for all TCRbeta clonotypes obtained by the gDNA method from several donors were computed using OLGA. The immuneACCESS repertoire file appears here via TCRdb, limited to in-frame rearrangements. These files lack a portion of the clones; in checked studies, under half of the deficit traces to unresolved V genes, and the cause of the others is not known. V and J calls and clone size follow that table, whereas D and trimming were derived from the DNA. The sample records approximately 600,000 clones, roughly 95% of which are singletons. The biggest ten clones account for 0.11% of the sample.

CD8 naive samples consisted of CD45RO-negative cells that were positively selected for CCR7, yielding a CD45RA+CCR7+ population without TemRA cells. Donors were healthy HIV-negative adults with no recently reported acute infections or vaccinations. All donors were Caucasian adults living in Nashville, Tennessee, USA. Blood was obtained by leukapheresis, after which PBMCs were separated by Ficoll-Histopaque density gradient centrifugation and cryopreserved in liquid nitrogen vapor phase. Analytical flow cytometry was used to check the purity and quantity of each magnetically sorted T cell population. Genomic DNA was isolated from each sorted fraction and quantified by UV absorbance on a Nanodrop 2000c.

The TCR sequence derives from a woman aged 25 to 39 in good health. The chain couples TRBV9 to TRBJ2-1; confidence is insufficient to name the D gene. The sample consisted of naive CD8+ T cells sorted from blood. This specimen's cell subset or site label, per the study, means: CD45RA+CCR7+. Here the CDR3 is given as CASSAQRPPISSRDEQFF. The DNA sequence follows: TGTGCCAGCAGCGCCCAACGACCTCCTATTAGCTCGCGCGATGAGCAGTTCTTC. Extended through the reference TRBV9 and TRBJ2-1 proteins, this CDR3 yields the full variable domain: DSGVTQTPKHLITATGQRVTLRCSPRSGDLSVYWYQQSLDQGLQFLIQYYNGEERAKGNILERFSAQQFPDLHSELNLSSLELGDSALYFCASSAQRPPISSRDEQFFGPGTRLTVL.